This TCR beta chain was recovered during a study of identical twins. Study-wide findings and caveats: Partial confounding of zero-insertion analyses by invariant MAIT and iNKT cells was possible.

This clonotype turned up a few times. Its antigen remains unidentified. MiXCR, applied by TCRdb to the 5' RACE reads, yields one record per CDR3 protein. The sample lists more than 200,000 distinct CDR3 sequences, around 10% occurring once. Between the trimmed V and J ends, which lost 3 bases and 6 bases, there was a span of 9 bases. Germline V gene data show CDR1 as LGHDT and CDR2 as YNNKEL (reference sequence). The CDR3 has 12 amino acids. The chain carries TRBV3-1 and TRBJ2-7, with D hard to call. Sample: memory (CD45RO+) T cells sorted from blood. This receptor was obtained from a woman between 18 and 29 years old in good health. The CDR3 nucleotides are TGTGCCAGCAGCCAGAGAGTAGGCGAGCAGTACTTC. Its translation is CASSQRVGEQYF.